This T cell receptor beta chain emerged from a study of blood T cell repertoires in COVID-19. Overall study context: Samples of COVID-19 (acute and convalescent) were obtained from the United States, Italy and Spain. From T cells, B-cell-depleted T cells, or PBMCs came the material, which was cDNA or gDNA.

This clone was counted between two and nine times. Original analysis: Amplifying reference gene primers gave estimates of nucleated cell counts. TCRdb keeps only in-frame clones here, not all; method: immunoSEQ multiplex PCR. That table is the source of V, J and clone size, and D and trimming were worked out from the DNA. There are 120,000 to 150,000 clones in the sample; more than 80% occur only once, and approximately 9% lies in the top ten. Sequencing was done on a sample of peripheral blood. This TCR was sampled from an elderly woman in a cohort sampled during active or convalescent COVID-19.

In nucleotides, the CDR3 is TGTGCCAGTAGCAACGTTCCGGGACAGAGACATTCACCCCTCCACTTT. Translating gives CASSNVPGQRHSPLHF. The chain employs TRBV19 and TRBJ1-6; 7 bases align to TRBD1. Trimming at V came to 6 bases and at J to 8 bases, leaving 13 bases not matched to a gene. This CDR3 region has 16 residues. Germline CDR1 LNHDA, CDR2 SQIVND (reference sequence).